The 13 T cell receptor beta chains in this list originate from one sample, sequenced in a study of blood T cell repertoires in COVID-19. TCRdb's table, derived via immunoSEQ multiplex PCR, lists solely in-frame clones and lacks some. The table has around 180,000 clones, about 88% seen once. The specimen was peripheral blood. These receptors all come from a man aged 55-75 years with acute or convalescent COVID-19.

The chain joins TRBV6-6 to TRBJ2-7; D perhaps matches TRBD1 (5 bases). V was shortened by 6 bases and J by 4 bases, with 16 bases between the two germline ends. This CDR3 contains 14 residues. In germline, CDR1 is MNHNY, CDR2 SVGAGI (reference sequence). The DNA of the CDR3 is TGTGCCAGCAGCTTGCCGGCAGGGCAATACGAGCAGTACTTC. Translation gives CASSLPAGQYEQYF.

V gene TRBV5-1 combines with J gene TRBJ2-3; D ambiguous. Germline V CDR1 and CDR2: SGHRS, YFSETQ. Between the trimmed V and J ends, which lost 3 bases and 0 bases, there was a span of 11 bases. The CDR3 has 15 residues. This CDR3 is CASSSGVTSTDTQYF. CDR3 coding DNA: TGCGCCAGCAGCTCCGGAGTGACTAGCACAGATACGCAGTATTTT. Complete variable domain (other parts from reference TRBV5-1 and TRBJ2-3): KAGVTQTPRYLIKTRGQQVTLSCSPISGHRSVSWYQQTPGQGLQFLFEYFSETQRNKGNFPGRFSGRQFSNSRSEMNVSTLELGDSALYLCASSSGVTSTDTQYFGPGTRLTVL.

J is TRBJ1-2 and V is TRBV5-1; D is perhaps TRBD1 (6 bases). CDR3 length: 13 amino acids. Germline V gene lookup returns CDR1 SGHRS and CDR2 YFSETQ. Trimming left V 5 bases short and J 8 bases short, with 16 bases between. The CDR3 bases are TGCGCCAGCAGTTCGCAGGGGAAGGAGGGCTACACCTTC. This encodes CASSSQGKEGYTF. The full variable domain, rest sourced from reference TRBV5-1 and TRBJ1-2, is KAGVTQTPRYLIKTRGQQVTLSCSPISGHRSVSWYQQTPGQGLQFLFEYFSETQRNKGNFPGRFSGRQFSNSRSEMNVSTLELGDSALYLCASSSQGKEGYTFGSGTRLTVV.

This chain joins TRBV2 and TRBJ2-2, with D perhaps TRBD2 (5 bases). CDR3 length: 16 amino acids. CDR1 SNHLY and CDR2 FYNNEI come from the germline V gene. Trimming took 1 base from V and 2 from J, leaving 11 bases between them. CDR3 DNA: TGTGCCAGCAGTGAAGAGTTAGCGTTTAACACCGGGGAGCTGTTTTTT. It codes for CASSEELAFNTGELFF.

V gene TRBV14 combines with J gene TRBJ2-3; D perhaps matches TRBD1 (7 bases). Germline V gene sequence: CDR1 SGHDN, CDR2 FVKESK. This CDR3 region has 15 residues. Between the trimmed V and J ends, which lost 2 bases and 3 bases, there was a span of 12 bases. In nucleotides, the CDR3 is TGTGCCAGCAGCCAAATGACAGGGAGGACAGATACGCAGTATTTT. Amino acid sequence: CASSQMTGRTDTQYF.

The rearrangement uses TRBV29-1 and TRBJ2-6; D may be TRBD1 (8 bases). Germline CDR1 and CDR2: SQVTM and ANQGSEA. The length of the CDR3 is 16 residues. V lost 4 bases and J 0 bases, leaving 13 bases between the germline ends. Here the CDR3 reads CSVATGEGSGANVLTF. CDR3 nucleotide sequence: TGCAGCGTTGCGACAGGGGAGGGCTCTGGGGCCAACGTCCTGACTTTC.

The J gene is TRBJ2-5, the V gene TRBV7-6; 7 nucleotides match TRBD2. The CDR3 loop spans 15 amino acids. In germline, CDR1 is SGHVS, CDR2 FNYEAQ. V dropped 8 bases and J dropped 5; count of bases not matched to a gene: 14. The CDR3 region is CASRPREADTETQYF. The CDR3 bases are TGTGCCAGCCGCCCCCGGGAGGCGGATACGGAGACCCAGTACTTC.

The V and J genes are TRBV5-1 and TRBJ2-7; tentatively, D is TRBD1 (5 bases). Germline CDR1 SGHRS, CDR2 YFSETQ. The CDR3 loop spans 13 amino acids. Between the trimmed V and J ends, which lost 0 bases and 6 bases, there was a span of 10 bases. The CDR3 loop is CASSLGAGFEQYF. Here the CDR3 DNA reads TGCGCCAGCAGCTTGGGGGCAGGGTTCGAGCAGTACTTC. The full variable domain, rest sourced from reference TRBV5-1 and TRBJ2-7, is KAGVTQTPRYLIKTRGQQVTLSCSPISGHRSVSWYQQTPGQGLQFLFEYFSETQRNKGNFPGRFSGRQFSNSRSEMNVSTLELGDSALYLCASSLGAGFEQYFGPGTRLTVT.

CDR3 sequence (DNA): TGTGCCAGCAGTACCAGCGGTGGGGGGTCCTACAATGAGCAGTTCTTC. It is translated as CASSTSGGGSYNEQFF. The chain links TRBV21-1 to TRBJ2-1; no check of the table's D call, TRBD2, against the DNA was made. TRBV21-1 is a known pseudogene. The CDR3 runs to 16 residues.

The chain joins TRBV12-5 to TRBJ2-5; TRBD2 matches 10 bases. CDR1 is LGHNT and CDR2 is FRNRAP in the germline V gene. There are 21 residues in the CDR3. Trimming at V came to 0 bases and at J to 0 bases, leaving 16 bases not matched to a gene. The chain's CDR3 is CASGLVLVAGGVGRYQETQYF. CDR3 nucleotide sequence: TGTGCTAGTGGTTTGGTACTGGTAGCGGGGGGCGTAGGTCGCTACCAAGAGACCCAGTACTTC.

The gene calls are TRBV6-5 and TRBJ2-7; 9 bases fit TRBD2. There are 13 residues in the CDR3. Per the germline V gene, CDR1 is MNHEY and CDR2 is SVGAGI. The ends lost 5 bases at V and 2 bases at J; junction bases unmatched: 1. CDR3: CASSIAGAYEQYV. DNA of the CDR3: TGTGCCAGCAGTATAGCGGGGGCCTACGAGCAGTACGTC.

This clone appeared a single time. The rearrangement joins TRBV9 to TRBJ2-5; 12 bases are a match to TRBD2. The ends lost 0 bases at V and 0 bases at J; junction bases unmatched: 9. CDR1 and CDR2 (germline): SGDLS, YYNGEE. The CDR3 runs to 19 residues. CDR3 sequence reads: CASSVGLAGGPVDQETQYF. The DNA for the CDR3 is TGTGCCAGCAGCGTAGGGCTAGCGGGGGGGCCGGTCGACCAAGAGACCCAGTACTTC.

To note about this clone: Other DNA sequences within the sample encode an identical CDR3. The CDR3 loop reads CASSLAGEDTQYF. The CDR3 DNA is TGCGCCAGCAGCTTGGCCGGTGAAGATACGCAGTATTTT. The J gene is TRBJ2-3, the V gene TRBV5-1; D gene ambiguous. CDR3 length: 13 amino acids. V lost 0 bases and J 5 bases, leaving 7 bases between the germline ends. CDR1 SGHRS and CDR2 YFSETQ come from the germline V gene.